This is a list of T cell receptor beta chains from one sample in a study of shared T cell receptors in the human thymus. Generated by immunoSEQ multiplex PCR, the TCRdb table keeps only in-frame clones and is missing some. The sample has hundreds of thousands of clones, 85% to 90% seen once; the top ten hold 0.0095% to 0.011%. The sample was also reused in another study, on human thymus T cells.

Sample: thymocytes. The receptors originated from a boy younger than two with a congenital heart defect. The conserved cysteine and the conserved F or W are not part of the CDR3 here. A D gene is named only where the DNA matches it firmly.

d_gene,v_gene,j_gene,CDR3aa
TRBD2,TRBV19,TRBJ2-1,ASSMRWAGGSDEQF
-,TRBV4-3,TRBJ2-7,ASSQDPERDSYTYEQY
-,TRBV7-9,TRBJ1-1,ASSATGPTEAF
-,TRBV6-1,TRBJ2-2,ASSDDGSSLTGELF
TRBD2,TRBV9,TRBJ2-7,ASSVESLAGLNPSYEQY
-,TRBV5-1,TRBJ1-2,ASSHHTPQGYGYT
TRBD1,TRBV4-2,TRBJ1-1,ASSPDRARTEAF
TRBD1,TRBV27,TRBJ1-2,ASTPRAGRGPYGYT
-,TRBV2,TRBJ2-7,ASSEGVVFYEQY
TRBD2,TRBV5-8,TRBJ2-3,ASSLVIAGIADTQY
-,TRBV30,TRBJ2-7,AWSVGGAFSEQY
-,TRBV5-5,TRBJ1-2,ASSLFAGLYGYT
-,TRBV7-9,TRBJ2-1,ASSLGGQHSSYNEQF
TRBD1,TRBV5-8,TRBJ2-1,ASSSGTGLRSEQF
-,TRBV5-1,TRBJ2-2,ASSGGGRYTGELF
-,TRBV5-3,TRBJ2-5,ARSPWRGPTYQETQY
TRBD2,TRBV19,TRBJ2-2,ASNGLVTGGELF